Sequencing of this TCR beta chain was carried out in a study of pediatric ulcerative colitis. Findings of the study overall: Ulcerative colitis patients shared more blood-rectal clones than controls.

This was a survey-level run. Repertoires were generated with immunoSEQ multiplex PCR, while TCRdb's copy carries only in-frame clones and drops some. Among 54,000 or so clones listed, approximately 87% were seen once. A remark on this clone: No antigen is known for it.

Germline CDR1 reads SGHTA; CDR2 reads FQGNSA. Trimming pared 2 bases from V and 6 bases from J, leaving 21 bases between. The length of the CDR3 is 17 residues. Controls had colonoscopy for suspected IBD, with normal endoscopy and no IBD the following year. The sequence derives from a boy aged 10-17 years who was a control in a study of pediatric ulcerative colitis. The chain joins TRBV7-2 to TRBJ2-3; TRBD2 might be the D (6 bases). Input material: blood. CDR3 sequence: CASSLSSISPGGDTQYF. The CDR3 nucleotides read TGTGCCAGCAGCTTATCCTCCATCAGCCCTGGAGGGGATACGCAGTATTTT.